A single sample gave rise to the 18 T cell receptor beta chains below, sequenced in a study of PD-1 blockade in classical Hodgkin lymphoma. Measured with immunoSEQ multiplex PCR; TCRdb has only the in-frame clones, and not every one. Altogether about 7,800 clones are present, 75% to 80% being singletons, with the ten largest covering approximately 34%. Time point denoted: cycle 4 day 1 (C4D1), after about 6 weeks of nivolumab. Patients all relapsed after autologous stem cell transplantation, and there was variation in brentuximab vedotin exposure. PBMCs were thawed, and CD8+ T cells were then isolated from them by magnetic negative selection. The source material was CD8+ T cells from blood, sampled before the fourth cycle of nivolumab. Every receptor here comes from a human donor with classical Hodgkin lymphoma.

The rearrangement links TRBV5-5 to TRBJ1-6, with unresolved D. The germline gives CDR1 SGHKS, CDR2 YYEKEE (reference sequence). The V end was cut by 0 bases, the J end by 3 bases, with 13 bases between. CDR3 length: 17 residues. CDR3 amino acids: CASSLVPGLGYNSPLHF. The CDR3 coding sequence is TGTGCCAGCAGCTTGGTGCCGGGGTTGGGCTATAATTCACCCCTCCACTTT.

The chain couples TRBV6-6 to TRBJ2-7; 13 bases match TRBD2. CDR3 length: 14 amino acids. CDR1 is MNHNY and CDR2 is SVGAGI in the germline V gene (reference sequence). V shed 5 bases and J 7 bases; nucleotides not matched to a gene: 5. The chain's CDR3 is CASSLRTSGGEQYF. In nucleotides, the CDR3 is TGTGCCAGCAGTCTTCGGACTAGCGGGGGAGAGCAGTACTTC.

The V and J genes are TRBV5-6 and TRBJ1-5, with 7 bases aligning to TRBD1. V was clipped by 4 bases and J by 2 bases; unmatched bases: 6. Germline V gene lookup returns CDR1 SGHDT and CDR2 YYEEEE. CDR3 length equals 15 residues. The CDR3, as DNA: TGTGCCAGCAGCAGAGGGGGCAGGGGCAATCAGCCCCAGCATTTT. Its translation is CASSRGGRGNQPQHF.

V is TRBV9 and J is TRBJ1-2, with 10 bases lining up with TRBD1. With V trimmed by 4 bases and J by 5 bases, 8 bases remained unmatched. Per the germline V gene, CDR1 is SGDLS and CDR2 is YYNGEE. There are 15 residues in the CDR3. DNA for the CDR3: TGTGCCAGCAGCTTTCGGACAGGGGGGTCTTATGGCTACACCTTC. Translating it yields CASSFRTGGSYGYTF.

CDR3 DNA: TGTGCCAGCTCGGCGGGAGGGCCCGGAGAGACCCAGTACTTC. Translation gives CASSAGGPGETQYF. The V call is TRBV7-8, the J call TRBJ2-5, with 9 bases aligning to TRBD2. The length of the CDR3 is 14 residues. The V gene end was trimmed by 8 bases and the J gene end by 4 bases; junction bases not matched to a gene: 8. Germline lookup yields CDR1 SGHVS and CDR2 FQNEAQ.

V is TRBV10-3 and J is TRBJ1-6, with a weak D call TRBD1 (5 bases). Trimming removed 0 bases from V and 6 bases from J, with 12 bases in between. Per germline, CDR1 ENHRY and CDR2 SYGVKD. The CDR3 has 16 residues. The CDR3 loop reads CAISESSQGGNSPLHF. The DNA of the CDR3 is TGTGCCATCAGTGAGTCGAGCCAGGGAGGTAATTCACCCCTCCACTTT.

This chain uses TRBV5-4 with TRBJ2-1; 7 nucleotides line up with TRBD2. Germline values: CDR1 SGHNT, CDR2 YYREEE (reference sequence). The CDR3 extends over 16 amino acids. Trimming at V came to 7 bases and at J to 12 bases, leaving 22 bases not matched to a gene. This CDR3 reads CASGERGELSGGGQFF. CDR3 DNA: TGTGCCAGCGGAGAGCGGGGCGAGTTATCGGGTGGTGGGCAGTTCTTC.

In this sample, this clone turned up once. V is TRBV5-5 and J is TRBJ1-5; D is uncertain. Trimming took off 1 base at V and 7 bases at J, with 15 bases between the two ends. This CDR3 comprises 15 residues. Per germline, CDR1 SGHKS and CDR2 YYEKEE (reference sequence). CDR3 bases: TGTGCCAGCAGCTTGAGGGTCGGGGAGGCCCAGCCCCAGCATTTT. Translating it yields CASSLRVGEAQPQHF. The whole variable domain, remainder taken from reference TRBV5-5 and TRBJ1-5, is DAGVTQSPTHLIKTRGQQVTLRCSPISGHKSVSWYQQVLGQGPQFIFQYYEKEERGRGNFPDRFSARQFPNYSSELNVNALLLGDSALYLCASSLRVGEAQPQHFGDGTRLSIL.

This chain joins TRBV15 and TRBJ2-1; TRBD2 matches 7 bases. J lost 5 bases, V lost 3 bases, and 10 bases had no gene match. This CDR3 has 16 amino acids. CDR1 and CDR2 (germline): LNHNV, YYDKDF (reference sequence). CDR3 amino acids: CATSSAGALGDNEQFF. For the CDR3, the DNA is TGTGCCACCAGCAGTGCGGGAGCCCTTGGGGACAATGAGCAGTTCTTC.

The CDR3 is CASARTLADSYNEQFF. The CDR3 DNA follows: TGTGCCAGCGCACGAACTTTGGCGGATTCCTACAATGAGCAGTTCTTC. The rearrangement joins TRBV27 to TRBJ2-1; the D is unclear. With 8 bases removed from V and 1 base from J, the gap between germline ends came to 18 bases. Germline values: CDR1 MNHEY, CDR2 SMNVEV (reference sequence). The CDR3 is 16 amino acids.

The chain joins TRBV7-9 to TRBJ2-1; D is unresolved. The V gene's germline CDR1 is SEHNR and CDR2 FQNEAQ (reference sequence). The CDR3 sequence is 17 residues long. V was clipped by 7 bases and J by 0 bases, with 19 bases between them. The CDR3 sequence is CASTQTFRAYSYNEQFF. CDR3 DNA sequence: TGTGCCAGCACCCAAACCTTCCGGGCCTACTCCTACAATGAGCAGTTCTTC. Variable domain in full (rest from reference TRBV7-9 and TRBJ2-1): DTGVSQNPRHKITKRGQNVTFRCDPISEHNRLYWYRQTLGQGPEFLTYFQNEAQLEKSRLLSDRFSAERPKGSFSTLEIQRTEQGDSAMYLCASTQTFRAYSYNEQFFGPGTRLTVL.

This clone was observed a few times. This chain uses TRBV11-2 with TRBJ2-7; tentatively, D is TRBD1 (6 bases). This CDR3 comprises 12 residues. Trimming cost V 6 bases and J 1 base, with 7 bases left between them. CDR1 and CDR2 from the germline V gene are SGHAT and FQNNGV. The CDR3 DNA reads TGTGCCAGCAGGGACAGTTCCTACGAGCAGTACTTC. Translation: CASRDSSYEQYF.

The chain joins TRBV27 to TRBJ2-1; 8 bases agree with TRBD1. V was clipped by 6 bases and J by 2 bases; unmatched bases: 9. Germline values: CDR1 MNHEY, CDR2 SMNVEV (reference sequence). The CDR3 consists of 16 residues. The DNA of the CDR3 is TGTGCCAGCAGACCGCTATCGGGACAGGCCTACAATGAGCAGTTCTTC. Translated, it gives CASRPLSGQAYNEQFF.

The J gene is TRBJ2-2, the V gene TRBV28; no clear D. Trimming took off 7 bases at V and 1 base at J, with 10 bases between the two ends. From germline, CDR1 is MDHEN and CDR2 SYDVKM. The CDR3 is made up of 14 amino acids. The CDR3 coding sequence is TGTGCCAGCACTTATCTACAGAACACCGGGGAGCTGTTTTTT. Protein product: CASTYLQNTGELFF.

This rearrangement joins TRBV6-5 to TRBJ1-5, with 10 bases matching TRBD1. Germline CDR1 is MNHEY and CDR2 is SVGAGI. The J segment lost 4 bases and the V segment lost 8 bases, leaving 5 bases of the junction unmatched. The CDR3 covers 14 residues. The CDR3 sequence: CASGDRGRNQPQHF. The CDR3 region has the DNA TGTGCCAGCGGAGACAGGGGGCGAAATCAGCCCCAGCATTTT.

This chain joins TRBV5-6 and TRBJ1-4; TRBD1 matches 8 bases. The CDR3 runs 14 residues. V was pared by 0 bases and J by 7 bases, with 2 bases of the junction left unmatched. Germline V CDR1 and CDR2: SGHDT, YYEEEE. The CDR3 spells CASSLAGGLEKLFF. DNA of the CDR3: TGTGCCAGCAGCTTGGCAGGGGGCCTTGAAAAACTGTTTTTT.

This clone was counted between two and nine times. This CDR3 reads CASSPWLVGGANQETQYF. The CDR3 nucleotides are TGTGCCAGCAGCCCATGGTTGGTTGGGGGGGCTAACCAAGAGACCCAGTACTTC. The chain carries TRBV27 and TRBJ2-5; a possible D gene is TRBD2 (7 bases). The CDR3 has 18 residues. V was cut by 6 bases and J by 0 bases, with 23 bases left in between. From germline, CDR1 is MNHEY and CDR2 SMNVEV (reference sequence).

The chain has TRBV7-2 and TRBJ2-1; 14 positions agree with TRBD2. Germline values: CDR1 SGHTA, CDR2 FQGNSA. This CDR3 is 17 amino acids long. Unmatched junction bases numbered 4, after V lost 2 bases and J lost 4 bases. This CDR3 is CASSLMGLAGAYNEQFF. The CDR3 bases are TGTGCCAGCAGCTTAATGGGACTAGCGGGGGCATACAATGAGCAGTTCTTC.